The rows below give T cell receptor beta chains drawn from one sample of a study of blood T cells in healthy people across ages. TCRdb used MiXCR to reprocess the 5' RACE reads, holding one entry per CDR3 protein. Of approximately 800,000 distinct CDR3 sequences detected, around 36% appear once; the ten largest clones hold over 10%. The sample comprised blood. Receptors were obtained from a man between 18 and 29 years old in good health. CDR3s include the opening cysteine and the closing phenylalanine or tryptophan. A D gene is named only where the DNA matches it firmly. For some rows the clone size is stated as once, few or many, or as a class when expanded; others skip it.

TRBV28	NA	NA	TRBJ1-2	TGTGCCAGCAGTTTTCAGGATCCGAACTATGGCTACACCTTC	CASSFQDPNYGYTF
TRBV4-2	NA	NA	TRBJ1-2	TGTGCCAGCAGCCCACTCCCGAAGGGGCAGAACGGCTACACCTTC	CASSPLPKGQNGYTF
TRBV5-1	NA	many	TRBJ2-3	TGCGCCAGCAGCCCCCTATCCCCTTTCACAGATACGCAGTATTTT	CASSPLSPFTDTQYF
TRBV12-3/TRBV12-4	TRBD1	NA	TRBJ1-6	TGTGCCAGCAGCTTCTCCCAAGGGACAGGGGCTAGTAATTCACCCCTCCACTTT	CASSFSQGTGASNSPLHF
TRBV25-1	NA	few	TRBJ1-2	TGTGCCAGCAGTGATGGCACAAATGATGGCTACACCTTC	CASSDGTNDGYTF
TRBV5-4	NA	NA	TRBJ2-6	TGTGCCAGCAGCGGCAGGGGACTACTCTCTGGGGCCAACGTCCTGACTTTC	CASSGRGLLSGANVLTF
TRBV9	TRBD1	once	TRBJ1-2	TGTGCCAGCAGCGTAGGAACGGGGACAGCTTATGGCTACACCTTC	CASSVGTGTAYGYTF
TRBV9	NA	NA	TRBJ1-4	TGTGCCACCACAGAGATGGGACTTTGGGAAAAACTGTTTTTT	CATTEMGLWEKLFF
TRBV27	NA	few	TRBJ1-1	TGTGCCAGCAGTTCGATCGAGGGGTTGGGCACTGAAGCTTTCTTT	CASSSIEGLGTEAFF
TRBV16	NA	NA	TRBJ1-2	TGTGCCAGCAGCCAATCCTTTGGCTACACCTTC	CASSQSFGYTF
TRBV6-5	TRBD2	many	TRBJ2-7	TGTGCCAGCAGTTACCCGCTAGCGGGGGATTTCTACGAGCAGTACTTC	CASSYPLAGDFYEQYF
TRBV12-3/TRBV12-4	NA	NA	TRBJ1-2	TGTGCCAGCAGCCCACGTCTGCAGGCTTATGGCTACACCTTC	CASSPRLQAYGYTF
TRBV11-3	NA	few	TRBJ2-5	TGTGCCAGCAGCACCGGGCGTGGGGAGACCCAGTACTTC	CASSTGRGETQYF
TRBV4-3	NA	NA	TRBJ1-2	TGCGCCAGCAGCCAAGATCGGGTGGGTTTAGGGGTGAAGAATCTTAGCTACACCTTC	CASSQDRVGLGVKNLSYTF
TRBV4-1	NA	few	TRBJ2-7	TGCGCCAGCAGCCAAGCAGTGGGATCCTACGAGCAGTACTTC	CASSQAVGSYEQYF
TRBV6-5	TRBD1	few	TRBJ1-2	TGTGCCAGCAGTTACCCCCTGGGTAGGGGGCAACGGGGCTACACCTTC	CASSYPLGRGQRGYTF
TRBV7-2	NA	NA	TRBJ2-7	TGTGCCAGCAGCTTAGCCTGGGGAGATAGGCAGTACTTC	CASSLAWGDRQYF
TRBV7-3	TRBD1	NA	TRBJ2-7	TGTGCCAGCAGCTTATCGGGACAGGGCGTTGGGTCCTACGAGCAGTACTTC	CASSLSGQGVGSYEQYF
TRBV14	NA	few	TRBJ2-1	TGTGCCAGCAGCCTGGGAGGCGGGCAGTTCTTC	CASSLGGGQFF
TRBV4-1	NA	NA	TRBJ2-7	TGCGCCAGCACTTTAAGGAGGGGAGCGGACGAGCAGTACTTC	CASTLRRGADEQYF
TRBV5-5	NA	few	TRBJ2-1	TGTGCCAGCAGCTCTGGACAGCCTTACAATGAGCAGTTCTTC	CASSSGQPYNEQFF
TRBV4-3	NA	NA	TRBJ2-2	TGCGCCAGCAGCCAAGATCAGCTGCGGAACACCGGGGAGCTGTTTTTT	CASSQDQLRNTGELFF
TRBV4-2	NA	once	TRBJ1-1	TGTGCCAGCAGCCAAGATCCGGCAGTTAGTACTGAAGCTTTCTTT	CASSQDPAVSTEAFF
TRBV28	NA	few	TRBJ2-1	TGTGCCAGCAGTAGAAGTGAGGAGTTCTTC	CASSRSEEFF
TRBV5-5	NA	few	TRBJ1-1	TGTGCCAGCAGCTTGGATCTGTCAGCTTTCTTT	CASSLDLSAFF
TRBV5-1	NA	NA	TRBJ1-5	TGCGCCAGCAGCTTGGGGCCTCGTAGCAATCAGCCCCAGCATTTT	CASSLGPRSNQPQHF
TRBV7-9	NA	NA	TRBJ2-3	TGTGCCAGCAACCAGGGACAACTAACAGATACGCAGTATTTT	CASNQGQLTDTQYF
TRBV10-3	NA	many	TRBJ1-5	TGTGCCATCTCTAAGACAGGTAGCAATCAGCCCCAGCATTTT	CAISKTGSNQPQHF
TRBV3-1	NA	few	TRBJ2-7	TGTGCCAGCAGCGGGGATATCTACGAGCAGTACTTC	CASSGDIYEQYF
TRBV4-1	NA	NA	TRBJ2-7	TGCGCCAGCAGCCAAAGCCTTTCACGATCCTACGAGCAGTACTTC	CASSQSLSRSYEQYF
TRBV29-1	NA	NA	TRBJ2-3	TGCAGCGTCCCGGGCGGTAGTGGAACCAGCACAGATACGCAGTATTTT	CSVPGGSGTSTDTQYF
TRBV7-9	NA	few	TRBJ1-6	TGTGCCAGCAGCCGAAGAACCCGGGGTGGGGATTCACCCCTCCACTTT	CASSRRTRGGDSPLHF
TRBV7-2	TRBD1	NA	TRBJ2-1	TGTGCCAGCAGCTTAAGTTGGGACAGGGTATCCTACAATGAGCAGTTCTTC	CASSLSWDRVSYNEQFF
TRBV10-3	NA	many	TRBJ1-2	TGTGCCATCAGTGAAACAGGGATGACTTGGGGCTACACCTTC	CAISETGMTWGYTF
TRBV27	NA	many	TRBJ2-3	TGTGCCAGCATTAGTCACTTCACAGATACGCAGTATTTT	CASISHFTDTQYF
TRBV20-1	NA	NA	TRBJ2-1	TGCAGTGCTAGAGATTTCCAGGGGTCGAGCTCCTACAATGAGCAGTTCTTC	CSARDFQGSSSYNEQFF
TRBV5-6	NA	few	TRBJ2-2	TGTGCCAGCAGCTTGGCAGGGCTGGTCCGGGCCGGGGAGCTGTTTTTT	CASSLAGLVRAGELFF
TRBV20-1	TRBD2	many	TRBJ2-1	TGCAGTGCTAGGAACCTAGCGGGGGCGGGCAATGAGCAGTTCTTC	CSARNLAGAGNEQFF
TRBV6-5	NA	NA	TRBJ1-2	TGTGCCAGCAGTTACGCAACATTTTCTGGGGGGTCCTATGGCTACACCTTC	CASSYATFSGGSYGYTF
TRBV14	NA	NA	TRBJ2-5	TGTGCCAGCAGCCAAGATGGGCGGGGCCAAGAGACCCAGTACTTC	CASSQDGRGQETQYF
TRBV20-1	TRBD2	many	TRBJ2-5	TGCAGTGCTAGGGATCCAGCGGGGCAAGAGACCCAGTACTTC	CSARDPAGQETQYF
TRBV7-2	TRBD1	many	TRBJ2-4	TGTGCCAGCAGCTTAGCTAGGGACAGAAGTTCCCCGAAAAACATTCAGTACTTC	CASSLARDRSSPKNIQYF